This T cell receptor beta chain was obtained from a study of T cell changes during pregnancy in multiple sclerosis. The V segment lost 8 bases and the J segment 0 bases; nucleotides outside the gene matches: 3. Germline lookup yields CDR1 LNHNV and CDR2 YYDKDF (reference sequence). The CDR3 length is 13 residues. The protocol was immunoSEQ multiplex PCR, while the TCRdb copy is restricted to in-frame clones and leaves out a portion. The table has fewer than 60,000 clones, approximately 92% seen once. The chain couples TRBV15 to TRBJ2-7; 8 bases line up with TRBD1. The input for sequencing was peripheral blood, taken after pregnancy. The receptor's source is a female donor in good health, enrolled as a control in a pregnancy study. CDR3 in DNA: TGTGCCACCGGGGACAGGCTCTCCTACGAGCAGTACTTC. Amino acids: CATGDRLSYEQYF.